This T cell receptor (beta chain) was documented in a study of cytotoxic CD8 clonotypes in ibrutinib-treated CLL. Study overall: The study included 11 relapsed/refractory and 15 treatment-naive patients; roughly 17 had IGHV unmutated disease. Broader study findings: Against age-matched healthy donors, baseline clonality ran higher and tracked circulating CD8+ T-cell counts. The clonality went up when patients responded to ibrutinib and dropped back toward baseline at progression. Public clonotypes showed up rarely, and on treatment they shrank or held steady.

Germline assignment: CDR1 MDHEN and CDR2 SYDVKM. The V gene end was trimmed by 5 bases and the J gene end by 0 bases; junction bases not matched to a gene: 1. CDR3 size: 13 residues. Turning to this clone: The antigen is undetermined.

Measured with immunoSEQ multiplex PCR; TCRdb has only the in-frame clones, and not every one. The repertoire holds about 20,000 clones, with about three quarters as singletons. Specimen: PBMCs, collected before ibrutinib treatment. The receptor comes from a human donor with chronic lymphocytic leukemia. The chain uses TRBV28 and TRBJ2-7, with 7 bases aligning to TRBD2. CDR3 DNA: TGTGCCAGCAGTGGCGGGGGCTCCTACGAGCAGTACTTC. This encodes CASSGGGSYEQYF.